The 24 T cell receptor beta chains reported below all come from one sample, sequenced in a study of T-cell reconstitution after alpha-beta-depleted transplantation in children. For TCRbeta, the library was prepared with unique molecular identifiers. TCRdb used MiXCR to reprocess the PCR reads, holding one entry per CDR3 protein. This sample carries under 300,000 distinct CDR3 sequences, roughly 12% of them seen once, and the ten largest clones take roughly a quarter. The specimen was peripheral blood, collected 180 days after TCRalphabeta/CD19-depleted stem cell transplant. All receptors derive from a male patient aged 2-15 years who had a stem cell transplant for chronic granulomatous disease, so the T cells may come from the graft donor.

The DNA of the CDR3 is TGCAGTGCTAATTCCGGGCAAAGCACAGATACGCAGTATTTT. Residues: CSANSGQSTDTQYF. V is TRBV20-1 and J is TRBJ2-3; D uncertain. The CDR3 length is 14 residues. Germline-derived CDR1 and CDR2 are DFQATT and SNEGSKA (reference sequence). V lost 4 bases to trimming and J lost 0 bases, with 11 bases between them.

The table lists this clonotype with a few counts. The chain combines TRBV5-1 with TRBJ2-1; TRBD1 matches at 11 bases. V shed 4 bases, J shed 15 bases, and the junction held 12 bases outside the gene matches. CDR3 size: 14 residues. Germline V CDR1 and CDR2: SGHRS, YFSETQ. The CDR3 reads CASSADRGRAGRFF. The CDR3 nucleotides read TGCGCCAGCAGCGCGGACAGGGGGCGAGCGGGGCGGTTCTTC. The full variable domain, completed using reference TRBV5-1 and TRBJ2-1, is KAGVTQTPRYLIKTRGQQVTLSCSPISGHRSVSWYQQTPGQGLQFLFEYFSETQRNKGNFPGRFSGRQFSNSRSEMNVSTLELGDSALYLCASSADRGRAGRFFGPGTRLTVL.

This clonotype was picked up many times. This chain joins TRBV18 and TRBJ1-3; D gene ambiguous. Trimming removed 6 bases at V and 2 bases at J, with 11 bases between. Germline lookup yields CDR1 KGHSH and CDR2 LQKENI. This CDR3 has 14 amino acids. CDR3 loop: CASSGKVTGNTIYF. DNA for the CDR3: TGTGCCAGCTCGGGGAAGGTGACTGGAAACACCATATATTTT.

The sample holds many counts of this clonotype. The rearrangement joins TRBV18 to TRBJ2-3, with a tentative D call TRBD2 (6 bases). V was clipped by 3 bases and J by 3 bases, with 10 bases between them. Germline CDR1 KGHSH, CDR2 LQKENI. CDR3 length: 14 amino acids. Written as DNA, the CDR3 is TGTGCCAGCTCACCGTTGGAGGGTACAGATACGCAGTATTTT. Encoded protein: CASSPLEGTDTQYF.

This clonotype was counted many times. The chain links TRBV18 to TRBJ2-7, with D perhaps TRBD1 or TRBD2 (5 bases each). Trimming removed 3 bases at V and 2 bases at J, with 14 bases between. The V gene's germline CDR1 is KGHSH and CDR2 LQKENI. This CDR3 has 15 residues. CDR3 nucleotides: TGTGCCAGCTCACCGGGCCTCCTGGGGGCCTACGAGCAGTACTTC. It is translated as CASSPGLLGAYEQYF.

There are a few counts of this clonotype. The genes are TRBV7-9 and TRBJ2-2, with TRBD1 as a possible D gene (6 bases). This CDR3 has 15 residues. V dropped 6 bases and J dropped 0 bases, with 11 bases sitting between them. Per the germline V gene, CDR1 is SEHNR and CDR2 is FQNEAQ (reference sequence). CDR3 loop: CASRPRGPNTGELFF. DNA of the CDR3: TGTGCCAGCAGACCCAGGGGTCCGAACACCGGGGAGCTGTTTTTT. Based on the CDR3 plus reference TRBV7-9 and TRBJ2-2, the full variable domain is DTGVSQNPRHKITKRGQNVTFRCDPISEHNRLYWYRQTLGQGPEFLTYFQNEAQLEKSRLLSDRFSAERPKGSFSTLEIQRTEQGDSAMYLCASRPRGPNTGELFFGEGSRLTVL.

This chain uses TRBV24-1 with TRBJ2-2; D is unclear. The CDR3 contains 13 residues. CDR1 and CDR2 (germline): KGHDR, SFDVKD. Trimming removed 0 bases at V and 13 bases at J, with 11 bases between. CDR3 coding DNA: TGTGCCACCAGTGATTTGATGGCCCCGGCGCTGTTTTTT. It specifies CATSDLMAPALFF.

This clonotype has at least ten counts. J is TRBJ2-7 and V is TRBV6-5; possibly TRBD1 for D (6 bases). Between the trimmed V and J ends, which lost 2 bases and 2 bases, there was a span of 10 bases. CDR3 length equals 14 residues. In germline, CDR1 is MNHEY, CDR2 SVGAGI. In DNA form, the CDR3 reads TGTGCCAGCAGTTACCCGGACAGAACCTACGAGCAGTACTTC. This codes for CASSYPDRTYEQYF.

This clonotype was observed many times. The chain employs TRBV6-5 and TRBJ1-6; D ambiguous. The CDR3 loop spans 14 amino acids. Trimming took 2 bases from V and 4 from J, leaving 6 bases between them. Germline V gene sequence: CDR1 MNHEY, CDR2 SVGAGI. DNA for the CDR3: TGTGCCAGCAGTTACATCTCTTATAATTCACCCCTCCACTTT. Translation gives CASSYISYNSPLHF.

This clonotype came up many times. In DNA, the CDR3 is TGCGCCAGCAGCCCGAAGGGGGGAGGAATGAACACCGGGGAGCTGTTTTTT. Residues: CASSPKGGGMNTGELFF. This chain connects TRBV5-1 to TRBJ2-2; D may match TRBD1 or TRBD2 (6 bases each). The CDR3 covers 17 residues. Deletions cut 4 bases from V and 1 base from J, with 17 bases between. The germline CDR1 and CDR2 sequences are SGHRS and YFSETQ. Drawing the rest from reference TRBV5-1 and TRBJ2-2, the complete variable domain is KAGVTQTPRYLIKTRGQQVTLSCSPISGHRSVSWYQQTPGQGLQFLFEYFSETQRNKGNFPGRFSGRQFSNSRSEMNVSTLELGDSALYLCASSPKGGGMNTGELFFGEGSRLTVL.

This clonotype has a count of ten or more. The V gene is TRBV15, the J gene TRBJ2-3; no definite D call. Germline V CDR1 and CDR2: LNHNV, YYDKDF (reference sequence). The CDR3 runs to 14 residues. The germline V and J ends were trimmed by 3 bases and 3 bases, with 10 bases remaining between them. The CDR3 sequence is CATSSATWTDTQYF. CDR3 coding DNA: TGTGCCACCAGCAGTGCCACGTGGACAGATACGCAGTATTTT.

Points on this clonotype: The CDR3 does not end in the conserved phenylalanine or tryptophan, so this is likely a read error. The chain is built from TRBV24-1 and TRBJ2-3, with D possibly matching TRBD1 (5 bases). The CDR3 consists of 14 residues. The germline CDR1 and CDR2 sequences are KGHDR and SFDVKD. V lost 12 bases and J 0 bases, leaving 15 bases between the germline ends. For the CDR3, the DNA is TGTGCCTCCAATGACCGACAGAGCACAGATACGCAGTATTAT. Encoded protein: CASNDRQSTDTQYY.

This clonotype was seen at least ten times. V gene TRBV12-3 or TRBV12-4 combines with J gene TRBJ2-2, with 8 positions matching TRBD1. The CDR3 contains 15 residues. V lost 5 bases and J lost 6; bases outside the gene matches: 8. The CDR3 region has the DNA TGTGCCAGCAGTCAACTGGACAGGGACGCCGGGGAGCTGTTTTTT. Translated: CASSQLDRDAGELFF.

The gene calls are TRBV20-1 and TRBJ2-1; 11 bases agree with TRBD2. The germline CDR1 and CDR2 sequences are DFQATT and SNEGSKA (reference sequence). The trim removed 0 bases at V and 5 bases at J, leaving 6 bases unmatched. This CDR3 spans 16 amino acids. The CDR3 region has the DNA TGCAGTGCTAGAGATTCGCTAGCGGGAGGCAACAATGAGCAGTTCTTC. It specifies CSARDSLAGGNNEQFF.

In this sample, this clonotype turned up many times. The chain employs TRBV29-1 and TRBJ1-1; tentative D call: TRBD1 (5 bases). This CDR3 is 13 amino acids long. Germline CDR1 and CDR2: SQVTM and ANQGSEA. V was shortened by 5 bases and J by 1 base, with 11 bases between the two germline ends. CDR3 bases: TGCAGCGTTTACAGGCGGGAGAACACTGAAGCTTTCTTT. Its protein is CSVYRRENTEAFF.

This clonotype appeared many times. This rearrangement joins TRBV12-3 or TRBV12-4 to TRBJ2-7; 7 bases are a match to TRBD2. This CDR3 spans 15 amino acids. Trimming cost V 1 base and J 2 bases; bases outside gene matches: 5. The CDR3 DNA sequence: TGTGCCAGCAGTTTAGTAGCGGGCCTAACCTACGAGCAGTACTTC. This translates into CASSLVAGLTYEQYF.

This clonotype was detected a few times. The chain is built from TRBV25-1 and TRBJ1-6, with D unclear. Deletions cut 5 bases from V and 4 bases from J, with 9 bases between. Germline V CDR1 and CDR2: MGHDK, SYGVNS. The CDR3 totals 14 residues. The CDR3 region is CASSRGPYNSPLHF. CDR3 DNA: TGTGCCAGCAGTAGAGGACCTTATAATTCACCCCTCCACTTT.

This clonotype was detected ten times or more. The chain carries TRBV7-7 and TRBJ2-1; D not certain. V shed 5 bases and J shed 2 bases, with 13 bases lying between them. Germline CDR1 is SSHAT and CDR2 is FNYEAQ (reference sequence). CDR3 length equals 15 residues. The CDR3 bases are TGTGCCAGCAGCCAAACTAACTCCGCCTACAATGAGCAGTTCTTC. Amino acids: CASSQTNSAYNEQFF.

This clonotype has ten or more counts. The gene calls are TRBV12-3 or TRBV12-4 and TRBJ2-1, with 12 bases identical to TRBD2. The CDR3 contains 16 residues. The ends lost 5 bases at V and 4 bases at J; junction bases unmatched: 6. CDR3 bases: TGTGCCAGCAGTCCCCGACTAGCGGGAGTTTACAATGAGCAGTTCTTC. Its protein product is CASSPRLAGVYNEQFF.

This clonotype was counted ten times or more. The gene calls are TRBV2 and TRBJ1-2; D is possibly TRBD1 (6 bases). This CDR3 has 15 residues. Germline V lookup: CDR1 SNHLY, CDR2 FYNNEI. V gave up 2 bases and J gave up 11 bases, with 21 bases separating them. In nucleotides, the CDR3 is TGTGCCAGCAGTGAAAATGGTCTAGGGGGAGGCGAGTACACCTTC. This sequence encodes CASSENGLGGGEYTF.

This clonotype was seen repeatedly, ten times or more. This sequence joins TRBV20-1 and TRBJ2-1, with a tentative D call TRBD1 (7 bases). The germline V gene has CDR1 DFQATT and CDR2 SNEGSKA (reference sequence). The CDR3 is 14 residues long. Trimming cost V 6 bases and J 3 bases, with 15 bases left between them. The chain's CDR3 is CSAFAGGRYNEQFF. CDR3 in DNA: TGCAGTGCCTTTGCAGGGGGGCGCTACAATGAGCAGTTCTTC.

This clonotype was seen many times. The chain has TRBV7-2 and TRBJ2-7; perhaps TRBD2 as D (5 bases). Germline V gene sequence: CDR1 SGHTA, CDR2 FQGNSA. Trimming took off 8 bases at V and 1 base at J, with 15 bases between the two ends. The length of the CDR3 is 14 residues. CDR3 sequence reads: CASGPGLRSYEQYF. In DNA form, the CDR3 reads TGTGCCAGCGGGCCGGGGTTACGATCCTACGAGCAGTACTTC.

With regard to this clonotype: Just one base apart from a much larger clone, this may be a read error. The chain employs TRBV4-2 and TRBJ2-4; 7 bases are shared with TRBD2. Germline V gives CDR1 LGHNA, CDR2 YNFKEQ. This CDR3 region has 16 residues. V shed 3 bases and J 2 bases; nucleotides not matched to a gene: 7. The CDR3 region has the DNA TGTGCCAGCAGCCACGAGGGAGGGAGTCCCAAAAACATTCAGTACTTC. Amino acids: CASSHEGGSPKNIQYF.

This clonotype has at least ten counts. The V gene is TRBV7-9, the J gene TRBJ2-5; tentatively, D is TRBD1 or TRBD2 (5 bases each). Germline V gene lookup returns CDR1 SEHNR and CDR2 FQNEAQ (reference sequence). CDR3 size: 12 residues. V dropped 11 bases and J dropped 3 bases, with 13 bases sitting between them. CDR3 in DNA: TGTGCCGGGGAAGGGACGGAAGAGACCCAGTACTTC. It is translated as CAGEGTEETQYF.